The 8 T cell receptor beta chains below come from one sample, sequenced in a study of yellow fever vaccine responses in identical twins. TCRdb reprocessed the RT-PCR reads with MiXCR, giving one entry per CDR3 protein. The repertoire includes thousands of distinct CDR3 sequences, nearly 90% of them detected once, and around 1.8% sits in the top ten. Here the sequenced sample was T cells from blood (PBMCs), unsorted or a sorted subset (not recorded which), taken before or after yellow fever vaccination (not recorded which). The receptors derive from a woman aged 18 to 35 who received the yellow fever vaccine.

The chain recombines TRBV6-6 with TRBJ2-3; D is ambiguous. The CDR3 runs 12 residues. The V end was cut by 8 bases, the J end by 0 bases, with 6 bases between. Germline assignment: CDR1 MNHNY and CDR2 SVGAGI (reference sequence). The CDR3 DNA follows: TGTGCCAGCGATAGAAGCACAGATACGCAGTATTTT. It encodes CASDRSTDTQYF.

V gene TRBV4-1 combines with J gene TRBJ2-7, with D unclear. Trimming cost V 0 bases and J 6 bases, with 9 bases left between them. The germline gives CDR1 MGHRA, CDR2 YSYEKL. This CDR3 has 13 amino acids. In nucleotides, the CDR3 is TGCGCCAGCAGCCAAGATGAATGGGGCGAGCAGTACTTC. Translated: CASSQDEWGEQYF.

The chain combines TRBV6-1 with TRBJ1-5, with TRBD1 as a possible D gene (5 bases). The CDR3 runs 15 residues. The V end lost 6 bases, the J end lost 2 bases, and 14 bases lay between the germline ends. In germline, CDR1 is MNHNS, CDR2 SASEGT. CDR3: CASRRGLGGNQPQHF. CDR3 nucleotides: TGTGCCAGCAGGCGGGGCCTTGGGGGCAATCAGCCCCAGCATTTT.

The gene calls are TRBV19 and TRBJ2-2, with 7 bases identical to TRBD1. CDR1 and CDR2 from the germline V gene are LNHDA and SQIVND (reference sequence). The CDR3 is 15 residues long. The V segment lost 3 bases and the J segment 5 bases; nucleotides outside the gene matches: 6. CDR3 nucleotide sequence: TGTGCCAGTAGTATCACTACAGGGGCGACCGGGGAGCTGTTTTTT. Protein sequence: CASSITTGATGELFF.

This sequence joins TRBV10-1 and TRBJ2-3; 8 bases fit TRBD1. The length of the CDR3 is 12 residues. V lost 2 bases to trimming and J lost 14 bases; unmatched junction nucleotides: 6. Looked up from germline, CDR1 is WNHNN and CDR2 is SYGVQD (reference sequence). CDR3 sequence (DNA): TGCGCCAGCAGTGAGCCCAGGGGGCATCTGTATTTT. Its protein is CASSEPRGHLYF.

The rearrangement links TRBV28 to TRBJ1-5; D is perhaps TRBD1 (6 bases). The CDR3 extends over 15 amino acids. V shed 4 bases and J shed 3 bases, with 13 bases lying between them. Germline V gene sequence: CDR1 MDHEN, CDR2 SYDVKM. CDR3 protein: CASSSFGDNNQPQHF. CDR3 coding DNA: TGTGCCAGCAGTTCCTTCGGGGACAACAATCAGCCCCAGCATTTT.

This clonotype is a singleton in its sample. The chain uses TRBV11-1 and TRBJ2-1; perhaps TRBD2 as D (6 bases). Germline assignment: CDR1 SGHAT and CDR2 FQDESV (reference sequence). V was clipped by 9 bases and J by 4 bases, with 19 bases between them. This CDR3 contains 15 residues. The CDR3 spells CASKIGGMGYNEQFF. CDR3 DNA sequence: TGTGCCAGTAAAATAGGCGGGATGGGATACAATGAGCAGTTCTTC.

V is TRBV28 and J is TRBJ2-3; D may match TRBD1 or TRBD2 (5 bases each). V lost 2 bases to trimming and J lost 8 bases, with 11 bases between them. Germline V lookup: CDR1 MDHEN, CDR2 SYDVKM. The CDR3 covers 13 residues. This CDR3 reads CASSLNSRGTQYF. The CDR3 DNA follows: TGTGCCAGCAGTTTAAATTCGAGGGGTACGCAGTATTTT.